The clone carrying this TCR beta chain was counted at least ten times. Its target is not known. This entry belongs to a study of response to subunit inactivated influenza vaccine. General study points: Few new T cells, the authors suggested, are recruited by each seasonal influenza vaccination.

TCRdb re-called the RT-PCR reads through MiXCR, storing one row per CDR3 protein. The sample gives hundreds of thousands of distinct CDR3 sequences, 11% to 15% of which show up once; about 7.6% is in the top ten. With 3 bases removed from V and 4 bases from J, the gap between germline ends came to 13 bases. The germline CDR1 and CDR2 sequences are SGHRS and YFSETQ. The CDR3 covers 15 residues. This sequence was found in a man aged 50 to 60 who received an inactivated influenza vaccine. This chain joins TRBV5-1 and TRBJ2-2; no clear D gene. This specimen was PBMCs from blood, taken less than 15 days before vaccination. The CDR3 sequence: CASSSPVGITGELFF. The CDR3 DNA reads TGCGCCAGCAGCTCGCCGGTGGGTATCACCGGGGAGCTGTTTTTT. Complete variable domain (other parts from reference TRBV5-1 and TRBJ2-2): KAGVTQTPRYLIKTRGQQVTLSCSPISGHRSVSWYQQTPGQGLQFLFEYFSETQRNKGNFPGRFSGRQFSNSRSEMNVSTLELGDSALYLCASSSPVGITGELFFGEGSRLTVL.